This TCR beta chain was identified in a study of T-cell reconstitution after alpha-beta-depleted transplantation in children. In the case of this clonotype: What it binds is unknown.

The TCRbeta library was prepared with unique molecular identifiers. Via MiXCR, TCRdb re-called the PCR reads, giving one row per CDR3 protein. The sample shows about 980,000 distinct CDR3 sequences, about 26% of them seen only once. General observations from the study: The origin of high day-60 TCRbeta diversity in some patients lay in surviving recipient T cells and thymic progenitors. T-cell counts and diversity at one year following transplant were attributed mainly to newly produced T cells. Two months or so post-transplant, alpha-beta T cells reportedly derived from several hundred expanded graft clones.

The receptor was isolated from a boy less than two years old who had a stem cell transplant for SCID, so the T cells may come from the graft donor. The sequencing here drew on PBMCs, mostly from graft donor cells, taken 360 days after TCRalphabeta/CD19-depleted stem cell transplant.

CDR3 nucleotides: TGTGCCAGCAGCCAAGAGACGGGGGTGCCCCTCCACTTT. This sequence encodes CASSQETGVPLHF. The chain combines TRBV3-1 with TRBJ1-6; weak D call: TRBD1 (5 bases). This CDR3 has 13 amino acids. V lost 0 bases and J lost 13, with 10 bases in between. Germline CDR1 and CDR2: LGHDT and YNNKEL (reference sequence).